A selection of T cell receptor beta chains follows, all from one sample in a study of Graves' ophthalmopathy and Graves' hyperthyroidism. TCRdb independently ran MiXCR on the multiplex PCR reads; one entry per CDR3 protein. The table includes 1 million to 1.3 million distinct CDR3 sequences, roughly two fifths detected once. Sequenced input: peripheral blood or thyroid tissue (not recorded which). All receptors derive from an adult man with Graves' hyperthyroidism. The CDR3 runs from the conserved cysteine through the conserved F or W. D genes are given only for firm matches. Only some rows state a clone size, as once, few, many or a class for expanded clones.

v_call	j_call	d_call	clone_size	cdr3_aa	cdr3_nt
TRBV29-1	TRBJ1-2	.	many	CSVPEQGFGYTF	TGCAGCGTCCCGGAACAGGGCTTCGGCTACACCTTC
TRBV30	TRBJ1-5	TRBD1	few	CAWRSQGASNQPQHF	TGTGCCTGGAGGTCCCAGGGGGCGAGTAACCAGCCCCAGCATTTT
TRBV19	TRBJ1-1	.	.	CASSISWTMNTEAFF	TGTGCCAGTAGTATCTCTTGGACGATGAACACTGAAGCTTTCTTT
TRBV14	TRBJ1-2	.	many	CASSQVGASGYTF	TGTGCCAGCAGCCAAGTCGGGGCCTCTGGCTACACCTTC
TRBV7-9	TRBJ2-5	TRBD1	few	CASSHGGTGQETQYF	TGTGCCAGCAGCCACGGGGGGACAGGGCAAGAGACCCAGTACTTC
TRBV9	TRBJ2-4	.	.	CASSAPPGNIQYF	TGTGCCAGCAGCGCCCCCCCCGGGAACATTCAGTACTTC
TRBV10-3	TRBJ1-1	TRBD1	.	CAISTATRTGGLNTEAFF	TGTGCCATCAGTACTGCCACCAGGACAGGGGGGCTGAACACTGAAGCTTTCTTT
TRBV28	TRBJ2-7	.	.	CASGQSLLEQYF	TGTGCCAGCGGACAGTCCCTTTTGGAGCAGTACTTC
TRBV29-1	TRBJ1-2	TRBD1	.	CSVGDRGGLYGYTF	TGCAGCGTAGGGGACAGGGGAGGATTATATGGCTACACCTTC
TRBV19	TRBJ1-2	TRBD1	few	CASLQGYGYTF	TGTGCCTCGTTACAGGGGTATGGCTACACCTTC
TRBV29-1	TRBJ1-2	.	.	CSVQDQRGYYGYTF	TGCAGCGTACAAGACCAGAGGGGGTACTATGGCTACACCTTC
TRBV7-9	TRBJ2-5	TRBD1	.	CASSPNRGWETQYF	TGTGCCAGCAGCCCCAACAGGGGCTGGGAGACCCAGTACTTC
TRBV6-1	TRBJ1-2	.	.	CASSYIAGQESNYGYTF	TGTGCCAGCAGTTACATCGCCGGGCAGGAGAGTAACTATGGCTACACCTTC
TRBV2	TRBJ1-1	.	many	CASTSRPGRANTEAFF	TGTGCCAGCACTTCCCGACCTGGGAGAGCGAACACTGAAGCTTTCTTT